These 10 T cell receptor beta chains originate from one sample sequenced in a study of T cell responses to AZD1222 COVID-19 vaccine. Measured with immunoSEQ multiplex PCR; TCRdb has only the in-frame clones, and not every one. The data show roughly 190,000 clones, approximately 90% seen once. The sample consisted of peripheral blood, taken 28 days after the second AZD1222 dose. The receptors here all came from an adult who received the AZD1222 COVID-19 vaccine.

J is TRBJ2-5 and V is TRBV6-5; D is unresolved. V lost 6 bases and J 5 bases, leaving 13 bases between the germline ends. Germline V gene sequence: CDR1 MNHEY, CDR2 SVGAGI. This CDR3 region has 13 residues. This chain's CDR3 is CASSRRFGETQYF. The CDR3 nucleotides read TGTGCCAGCAGCAGACGCTTCGGGGAGACCCAGTACTTC.

This sequence joins TRBV7-9 and TRBJ2-1, with D tentatively TRBD2 (6 bases). CDR3 length: 13 amino acids. V lost 7 bases to trimming and J lost 6 bases, with 13 bases between them. Germline V gene sequence: CDR1 SEHNR, CDR2 FQNEAQ (reference sequence). The CDR3: CASNSWTINEQFF. The CDR3 DNA reads TGTGCCAGCAACTCGTGGACTATCAATGAGCAGTTCTTC.

The chain links TRBV7-9 to TRBJ2-5; D unclear. The CDR3 has 13 amino acids. Trimming left V 5 bases short and J 5 bases short, with 12 bases between. Per germline, CDR1 SEHNR and CDR2 FQNEAQ (reference sequence). The CDR3, as DNA: TGTGCCAGCAGCCCGAGTAGAGTGGAGACCCAGTACTTC. It encodes CASSPSRVETQYF.

The chain uses TRBV27 and TRBJ1-1; D call uncertain. The CDR3 is made up of 14 amino acids. Trimming took 5 bases from V and 0 from J, leaving 10 bases between them. CDR1 is MNHEY, CDR2 SMNVEV, per germline (reference sequence). The CDR3 here is CASSPLFMNTEAFF. DNA for the CDR3: TGTGCCAGCAGTCCCCTCTTTATGAACACTGAAGCTTTCTTT.

The genes are TRBV27 and TRBJ1-6; D is unresolved. This CDR3 has 15 residues. V shed 2 bases and J shed 7 bases, with 12 bases lying between them. In germline, CDR1 is MNHEY, CDR2 SMNVEV (reference sequence). DNA of the CDR3: TGTGCCAGCAGTTTACGGCCCCCGAGCAATTCACCCCTCCACTTT. Amino acids: CASSLRPPSNSPLHF.

This chain joins TRBV5-1 and TRBJ2-1; 8 nucleotides line up with TRBD2. The length of the CDR3 is 14 residues. The germline V gene encodes CDR1 SGHRS and CDR2 YFSETQ. V trimming: 5 bases; J trimming: 9 bases; junction bases outside the gene matches: 10. The CDR3 bases are TGCGCCAGCAGGGACGGGACTAGAGAACGTGAGCAGTTCTTC. Protein product: CASRDGTREREQFF.

This rearrangement joins TRBV6-2 or TRBV6-3 to TRBJ2-2, with 8 bases lining up with TRBD2. The germline CDR1 and CDR2 sequences are MNHEY and SVGEGT. V was clipped by 0 bases and J by 4 bases; unmatched bases: 4. The CDR3 contains 16 residues. The CDR3 sequence: CASSYSRTSGTGELFF. The DNA of the CDR3 is TGTGCCAGCAGTTACTCGCGTACTAGCGGCACCGGGGAGCTGTTTTTT.

The V gene is TRBV6-4, the J gene TRBJ2-4, with TRBD1 identical over 8 bases. The CDR3 spans 20 residues. The J segment lost 1 base and the V segment lost 0 bases, leaving 14 bases of the junction unmatched. Germline V gene sequence: CDR1 MRHNA, CDR2 SNTAGT. Here the CDR3 reads CASSDSPLIQGVVAKNIQYF. In DNA, the CDR3 is TGTGCCAGCAGTGACTCGCCGCTAATACAGGGGGTCGTGGCCAAAAACATTCAGTACTTC.

The V and J genes are TRBV7-2 and TRBJ1-2, with unresolved D. The CDR3 extends over 15 amino acids. The ends were cut back, 1 base at V and 4 bases at J, with 13 bases in the middle. Germline CDR1 SGHTA, CDR2 FQGNSA. The CDR3 region has the DNA TGTGCCAGCAGCTTAGACGCGGTCAGTCTCTATGGCTACACCTTC. It specifies CASSLDAVSLYGYTF. Based on the CDR3 plus reference TRBV7-2 and TRBJ1-2, the full variable domain is GAGVSQSPSNKVTEKGKDVELRCDPISGHTALYWYRQSLGQGLEFLIYFQGNSAPDKSGLPSDRFSAERTGGSVSTLTIQRTQQEDSAVYLCASSLDAVSLYGYTFGSGTRLTVV.

The CDR3 loop reads CASIEGHSTDTQYF. Written as DNA, the CDR3 is TGTGCCAGCATTGAGGGACATAGCACAGATACGCAGTATTTT. The V and J genes are TRBV5-4 and TRBJ2-3, with D tentatively TRBD1 (6 bases). Trimming shortened V by 6 bases and J by 0 bases, and 11 bases separated the two germline ends. Germline V gives CDR1 SGHNT, CDR2 YYREEE (reference sequence). The CDR3 has 14 amino acids.